A single sample gave rise to the 4 T cell receptor beta chains below, sequenced in a study of cytomegalovirus exposure and HLA in healthy donors. Method: immunoSEQ multiplex PCR; TCRdb's copy keeps in-frame clones and lacks some. This table holds 150,000 to 200,000 clones, more than 70% found once. Material for sequencing was PBMCs. The receptors were gathered from a man aged 25-45 years in good health and CMV-seropositive.

This chain links TRBV5-6 with TRBJ2-7; TRBD2 is a possible D gene (6 bases). Germline values: CDR1 SGHDT, CDR2 YYEEEE. The CDR3 sequence is 13 residues long. V was cut by 7 bases and J by 5 bases, with 16 bases left in between. The CDR3 sequence: CASDAGTAHEQYF. The DNA for the CDR3 is TGTGCCAGCGACGCGGGAACCGCGCACGAGCAGTACTTC.

The gene calls are TRBV6-5 and TRBJ2-7, with D perhaps TRBD2 (5 bases). V lost 0 bases, J lost 0 bases, and 12 bases lay in between. Looked up from germline, CDR1 is MNHEY and CDR2 is SVGAGI. The length of the CDR3 is 16 residues. In DNA, the CDR3 is TGTGCCAGCAGTTACTCGTCTAGCTTCAGCTCCTACGAGCAGTACTTC. Its translation: CASSYSSSFSSYEQYF.

V is TRBV4-1 and J is TRBJ2-1; D possibly corresponds to TRBD1 (6 bases). Germline CDR1 MGHRA, CDR2 YSYEKL. The germline V and J ends were trimmed by 1 base and 3 bases, with 10 bases remaining between them. There are 15 residues in the CDR3. CDR3 in amino acids: CASSQGHRVYNEQFF. In DNA form, the CDR3 reads TGCGCCAGCAGCCAAGGTCACAGGGTCTACAATGAGCAGTTCTTC.

The chain couples TRBV5-4 to TRBJ2-7; TRBD1 might be the D (7 bases). From germline, CDR1 is SGHNT and CDR2 YYREEE (reference sequence). V was pared by 4 bases and J by 3 bases, with 14 bases between. The CDR3 has 14 residues. The CDR3 loop reads CASSAGQTNYEQYF. CDR3 nucleotides: TGTGCCAGCAGCGCGGGACAGACTAACTACGAGCAGTACTTC.